Below, 27 T cell receptor beta chains from the same sample are listed, as sequenced in a study of CD8 T cells in ankylosing spondylitis. Their target antigens are unknown. Study-wide results and caveats: Ankylosing spondylitis blood seemed to carry a telltale TCR beta motif made of roughly eight highly homologous variants.

TCRdb re-called the 5' RACE reads through MiXCR, storing one row per CDR3 protein. This sample has a few hundred thousand distinct CDR3 sequences; approximately 16% occur once, and the top ten carry under 45%. The material sequenced was blood, either unsorted or a sorted T cell fraction (not recorded which). The receptors shown here come from a male donor with ankylosing spondylitis.

This clonotype has a handful of counts. CDR3 protein: CASTLTGVGETQYF. The CDR3 bases are TGTGCCAGCACCCTAACAGGGGTTGGGGAGACCCAGTACTTC. The gene calls are TRBV6-2 or TRBV6-3 and TRBJ2-5; 7 nucleotides align to TRBD1. The J segment lost 5 bases and the V segment lost 7 bases, leaving 10 bases of the junction unmatched. The germline V gene encodes CDR1 MNHEY and CDR2 SVGEGT. The CDR3 totals 14 residues.

This clonotype turned up a few times. The chain links TRBV4-2 to TRBJ1-1, with 8 bases aligning to TRBD1. Losses at the gene ends were 0 bases for V and 6 bases for J; bases not matched to a gene: 9. This CDR3 has 16 residues. In germline, CDR1 is LGHNA, CDR2 YNFKEQ. CDR3 loop: CASSQDWTGRVAEAFF. Written as DNA, the CDR3 is TGTGCCAGCAGCCAAGACTGGACAGGGCGTGTGGCTGAAGCTTTCTTT.

This clonotype appeared a few times. V usage is TRBV11-3 and J usage is TRBJ2-2, with D unresolved. Trimming took off 3 bases at V and 4 bases at J, with 18 bases between the two ends. Germline lookup yields CDR1 SGHNT and CDR2 YENEEA. The CDR3 spans 17 residues. The CDR3 reads CASSFGRNQMGTGELFF. In nucleotides, the CDR3 is TGTGCCAGCAGCTTCGGCCGGAACCAAATGGGCACCGGGGAGCTGTTTTTT.

The chain joins TRBV4-1 to TRBJ2-3; 7 nucleotides align to TRBD2. The CDR3 runs 18 residues. V lost 0 bases, J lost 0 bases, and 9 bases stayed unmatched. CDR1 MGHRA and CDR2 YSYEKL come from the germline V gene. CDR3 in amino acids: CASSQEELASGSTDTQYF. For the CDR3, the DNA is TGCGCCAGCAGCCAAGAAGAACTGGCTAGCGGAAGCACAGATACGCAGTATTTT.

This chain joins TRBV20-1 and TRBJ2-3; 10 nucleotides align to TRBD2. After removal of 6 bases from V and 6 bases from J, the junction contained 9 bases not matched to a gene. Per germline, CDR1 DFQATT and CDR2 SNEGSKA (reference sequence). The length of the CDR3 is 14 residues. This chain's CDR3 is CSARGLAGADTQYF. CDR3 sequence (DNA): TGCAGTGCCAGGGGTCTAGCGGGAGCCGATACGCAGTATTTT.

The chain couples TRBV11-2 to TRBJ1-1; D is uncertain. Per germline, CDR1 SGHAT and CDR2 FQNNGV. V gave up 1 base and J gave up 6 bases, with 3 bases separating them. The CDR3 extends over 11 amino acids. This CDR3 reads CASSLVSEAFF. The DNA of the CDR3 is TGTGCCAGCAGCTTAGTCTCTGAAGCTTTCTTT.

A word on this clonotype: A read error may be the cause here, since a much bigger clone is one base away. The chain recombines TRBV5-1 with TRBJ1-1; a weak D match, TRBD1 (5 bases). The V end was cut by 1 base, the J end by 5 bases, with 12 bases between. The CDR3 length is 14 residues. Per germline, CDR1 SGHRS and CDR2 YFSETQ. CDR3 bases: TGCGCCAGCAGCTTGTCGGCGGGGGAGACTGAAGCTTTCTTT. Its protein product is CASSLSAGETEAFF.

This clonotype was observed a handful of times. The chain links TRBV24-1 to TRBJ1-1; D gene unclear. There are 13 residues in the CDR3. Trimming cost V 7 bases and J 3 bases, with 11 bases left between them. CDR1 and CDR2 from the germline V gene are KGHDR and SFDVKD. The DNA of the CDR3 is TGTGCCACCAGACAGCCAGGCGACACTGAAGCTTTCTTT. Protein product: CATRQPGDTEAFF.

The chain combines TRBV4-1 with TRBJ1-3; the D is unclear. The CDR3 spans 14 residues. V lost 0 bases and J 6 bases, leaving 9 bases between the germline ends. Germline V gene lookup returns CDR1 MGHRA and CDR2 YSYEKL. The CDR3 sequence is CASSQDPHSNTIYF. The CDR3 DNA follows: TGCGCCAGCAGCCAAGATCCCCACTCAAACACCATATATTTT.

This clonotype has just a few counts. V and J are TRBV12-3 or TRBV12-4 and TRBJ1-5, with 10 positions matching TRBD1. CDR3 size: 15 residues. V trimming: 4 bases; J trimming: 3 bases; junction bases outside the gene matches: 3. The CDR3, as DNA: TGTGCCAGCAGTTATGGGACAGGGGTCAATCAGCCCCAGCATTTT. Translating it yields CASSYGTGVNQPQHF.

This clonotype was seen a handful of times. This chain joins TRBV12-3 or TRBV12-4 and TRBJ2-1, with 7 bases fitting TRBD1. The V segment lost 5 bases and the J segment 2 bases; nucleotides outside the gene matches: 9. CDR3 size: 16 residues. This chain's CDR3 is CASSPQGILAYNEQFF. DNA for the CDR3: TGTGCCAGCAGTCCACAGGGGATTCTGGCCTACAATGAGCAGTTCTTC.

This chain connects TRBV27 to TRBJ2-3, with unresolved D. This CDR3 has 14 residues. Between the trimmed V and J ends, which lost 7 bases and 6 bases, there was a span of 17 bases. Germline V lookup: CDR1 MNHEY, CDR2 SMNVEV (reference sequence). CDR3 loop: CASTLSTYGDTQYF. The DNA for the CDR3 is TGTGCCAGCACCCTGAGCACATATGGGGATACGCAGTATTTT.

The chain recombines TRBV27 with TRBJ2-2; weak D call: TRBD2 (6 bases). Trimming shortened V by 4 bases and J by 1 base, and 13 bases separated the two germline ends. Germline CDR1 MNHEY, CDR2 SMNVEV (reference sequence). The length of the CDR3 is 16 residues. The chain's CDR3 is CASSSYQAGNTGELFF. The CDR3 nucleotides are TGTGCCAGCAGTTCCTACCAAGCGGGGAACACCGGGGAGCTGTTTTTT.

This clonotype was counted a few times. V gene TRBV11-2 combines with J gene TRBJ1-6, with TRBD1 matching over 7 bases. Germline V gene data show CDR1 as SGHAT and CDR2 as FQNNGV. V shed 5 bases and J 7 bases; nucleotides not matched to a gene: 11. This CDR3 has 16 residues. CDR3 region: CASSPPPTGQNSPLHF. The CDR3 DNA is TGTGCCAGCAGCCCCCCACCGACAGGGCAAAATTCACCCCTCCACTTT.

This chain uses TRBV24-1 with TRBJ2-3, with TRBD2 identical over 7 bases. Germline V gene sequence: CDR1 KGHDR, CDR2 SFDVKD. The CDR3 contains 14 residues. The junction had 10 bases not matched to a gene; V was cut back by 4 bases and J by 10 bases. The CDR3 DNA reads as TGTGCCACCAGTGACCCACGTGGGGGGGATGCGCAGTATTTT. It codes for CATSDPRGGDAQYF.

CDR3 coding DNA: TGTGCCAGCAGTTTAGAGGCAGGTTCCTCATACGAGCAGTACTTC. This codes for CASSLEAGSSYEQYF. V is TRBV27 and J is TRBJ2-7, with D hard to call. Trimming removed 2 bases at V and 4 bases at J, with 15 bases between. CDR3 length: 15 residues. Germline lookup yields CDR1 MNHEY and CDR2 SMNVEV (reference sequence).

This clonotype was detected only a few times. This chain uses TRBV9 with TRBJ2-1; no firm D call. Germline-derived CDR1 and CDR2 are SGDLS and YYNGEE. Trimming left V 0 bases short and J 3 bases short, with 10 bases between. The CDR3 consists of 15 residues. The DNA for the CDR3 is TGTGCCAGCAGCGTAGGTAGAGGTTACTACAATGAGCAGTTCTTC. Protein sequence: CASSVGRGYYNEQFF.

Note on this clonotype: The junction does not match germline at one end; this may be a read error. The chain is built from TRBV7-7 and TRBJ2-5; 14 positions agree with TRBD2. Germline V gene sequence: CDR1 SSHAT, CDR2 FNYEAQ (reference sequence). The CDR3 is 16 residues long. The CDR3 sequence is CASSLGLAGAQETQYF. CDR3 DNA sequence: TGTGCTAGCAGCCTGGGACTAGCGGGGGCCCAAGAGACCCAGTACTTC.

The V gene is TRBV10-3, the J gene TRBJ2-3; possible D gene TRBD2, 7 bases. The CDR3 covers 17 residues. Germline V gene lookup returns CDR1 ENHRY and CDR2 SYGVKD. The V end lost 2 bases, the J end lost 0 bases, and 15 bases lay between the germline ends. The CDR3 loop is CAISEGRGGGSTDTQYF. The CDR3 coding sequence is TGTGCCATCAGTGAGGGGCGAGGGGGGGGCAGCACAGATACGCAGTATTTT.

The CDR3: CASRPGDHSYEQYF. The CDR3 nucleotides are TGTGCCAGCAGGCCGGGGGACCACTCCTACGAGCAGTACTTC. V usage is TRBV7-8 and J usage is TRBJ2-7; possible D gene TRBD2, 6 bases. Germline values: CDR1 SGHVS, CDR2 FQNEAQ. This CDR3 spans 14 amino acids. V was trimmed by 6 bases and J by 0 bases, leaving 12 bases between them.

This clonotype has just a few counts. The chain carries TRBV4-2 and TRBJ2-3, with 7 bases that match TRBD2. Germline-derived CDR1 and CDR2 are LGHNA and YNFKEQ. There are 14 residues in the CDR3. Trimming cost V 8 bases and J 4 bases; bases outside gene matches: 9. The CDR3 nucleotides are TGTGCCAGCGGGAGGGAAAGCGCTGCAGATACGCAGTATTTT. It yields the protein CASGRESAADTQYF.

This clonotype showed up many times. The chain carries TRBV12-3 or TRBV12-4 and TRBJ2-1; D is ambiguous. The CDR3 spans 15 residues. V shed 2 bases and J shed 0 bases, with 8 bases lying between them. Here the CDR3 DNA reads TGTGCCAGCAGTTTACGGTACAGCTCCTACAATGAGCAGTTCTTC. It translates to CASSLRYSSYNEQFF.

V usage is TRBV4-3 and J usage is TRBJ2-7; TRBD1 matches 7 bases. The J segment lost 1 base and the V segment lost 5 bases, leaving 8 bases of the junction unmatched. CDR3 length: 15 residues. Germline CDR1 and CDR2: LGHNA and YSLEER. The chain's CDR3 is CASSGSRDSSYEQYF. Written as DNA, the CDR3 is TGCGCCAGCAGCGGGTCCCGGGACAGTTCCTACGAGCAGTACTTC.

This chain joins TRBV10-3 and TRBJ1-4; 9 bases align to TRBD1. The CDR3 spans 15 residues. Germline V gene lookup returns CDR1 ENHRY and CDR2 SYGVKD. Unmatched junction bases numbered 6, after V lost 6 bases and J lost 4 bases. This CDR3 is CAISQGQGINEKLFF. CDR3 nucleotides: TGTGCCATCAGCCAAGGACAGGGGATTAATGAAAAACTGTTTTTT.

This clonotype was counted a few times. The chain employs TRBV7-9 and TRBJ2-1; the match to TRBD2 covers 13 bases. The CDR3 consists of 16 residues. Trimming at V came to 5 bases and at J to 2 bases, leaving 3 bases not matched to a gene. In germline, CDR1 is SEHNR, CDR2 FQNEAQ (reference sequence). The CDR3 reads CASSETSGGPYNEQFF. Here the CDR3 DNA reads TGTGCCAGCAGCGAGACTAGCGGGGGGCCCTACAATGAGCAGTTCTTC.

This clonotype was seen many times. The chain carries TRBV7-3 and TRBJ2-1; 13 nucleotides match TRBD2. The CDR3 spans 18 residues. V lost 5 bases and J lost 0; bases outside the gene matches: 7. CDR1 is SGHTA and CDR2 is FQGTGA in the germline V gene. The CDR3 DNA sequence: TGTGCCAGCAGCAGGACTAGCGGGAGCTATTCCTCCTACAATGAGCAGTTCTTC. It encodes CASSRTSGSYSSYNEQFF.

This clonotype turned up a few times. The rearrangement links TRBV27 to TRBJ2-1; 8 nucleotides match TRBD1. The CDR3 loop spans 14 amino acids. Germline loops: CDR1 MNHEY, CDR2 SMNVEV (reference sequence). The V gene end was trimmed by 4 bases and the J gene end by 6 bases; junction bases not matched to a gene: 5. The DNA of the CDR3 is TGTGCCAGCAGTTCCCAACAGGGGGTCAATGAGCAGTTCTTC. It codes for CASSSQQGVNEQFF.